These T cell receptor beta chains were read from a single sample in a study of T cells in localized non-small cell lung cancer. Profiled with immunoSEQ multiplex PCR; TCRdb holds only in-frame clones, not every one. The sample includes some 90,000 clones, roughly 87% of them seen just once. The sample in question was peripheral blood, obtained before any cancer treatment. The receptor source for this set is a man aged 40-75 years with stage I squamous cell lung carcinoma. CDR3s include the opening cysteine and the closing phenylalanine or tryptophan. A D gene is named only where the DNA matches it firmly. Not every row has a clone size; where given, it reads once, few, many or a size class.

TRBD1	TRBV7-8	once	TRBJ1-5	CASSPQGDQPQHF	TGTGCCAGCAGCCCACAGGGGGATCAGCCCCAGCATTTT
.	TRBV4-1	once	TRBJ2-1	CASSPPGGNGLYNEQFF	TGCGCCAGCAGCCCTCCCGGAGGGAATGGGCTCTACAATGAGCAGTTCTTC
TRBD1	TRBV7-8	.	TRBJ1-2	CASSLEGQGANYGYTF	TGTGCCAGCAGCTTAGAAGGACAGGGAGCTAACTATGGCTACACCTTC
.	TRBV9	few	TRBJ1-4	CASSVAYASSEKLFF	TGTGCCAGCAGCGTAGCCTATGCCAGCAGTGAAAAACTGTTTTTT
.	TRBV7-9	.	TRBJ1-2	CASSLGTGQLGYTF	TGTGCCAGCAGCTTAGGTACAGGGCAGCTTGGCTACACCTTC
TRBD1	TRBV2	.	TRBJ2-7	CASSFTGGSYEQYF	TGTGCCAGCAGTTTCACAGGGGGCTCGTACGAGCAGTACTTC
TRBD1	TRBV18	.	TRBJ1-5	CASSRGQGIQPQHF	TGTGCCAGCTCACGGGGACAGGGTATTCAGCCCCAGCATTTT
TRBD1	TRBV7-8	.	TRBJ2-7	CASSYLKGRNRGRPYEQYF	TGTGCCAGCAGCTATCTAAAAGGACGAAACAGGGGCCGACCCTACGAGCAGTACTTC
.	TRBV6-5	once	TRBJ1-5	CASSPGPPRSQPQHF	TGTGCCAGCAGTCCCGGGCCCCCACGCAGTCAGCCCCAGCATTTT
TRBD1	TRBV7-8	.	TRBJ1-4	CASSLDTFGTGTNEKLFF	TGTGCCAGCAGCTTGGATACTTTCGGGACAGGGACTAATGAAAAACTGTTTTTT
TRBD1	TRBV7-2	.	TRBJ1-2	CASSPLTGGVIYGYTF	TGTGCCAGCAGCCCATTAACAGGGGGCGTAATCTATGGCTACACCTTC
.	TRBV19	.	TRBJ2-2	CASSRRGDTGELFF	TGTGCCAGTAGTCGGCGGGGTGACACCGGGGAGCTGTTTTTT
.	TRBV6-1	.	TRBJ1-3	CASHGGHSGNTIYF	TGTGCCAGCCATGGGGGGCACTCTGGAAACACCATATATTTT
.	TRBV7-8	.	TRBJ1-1	CASSNPPYTEAFF	TGTGCCAGCAGTAACCCGCCTTACACTGAAGCTTTCTTT
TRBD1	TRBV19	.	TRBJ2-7	CASSQGTEYYEQYF	TGTGCCAGTAGTCAAGGGACAGAGTACTACGAGCAGTACTTC
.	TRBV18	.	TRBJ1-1	CASSPGLRTALVGSLNTEAFF	TGTGCCAGCTCACCAGGCCTGCGGACAGCCCTCGTGGGCTCTCTGAACACTGAAGCTTTCTTT
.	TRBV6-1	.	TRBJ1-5	CASNISRRKNQPQHF	TGTGCCAGCAACATCTCCCGACGGAAAAATCAGCCCCAGCATTTT
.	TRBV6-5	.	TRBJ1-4	CASSYSGGLRGEKLFF	TGTGCCAGCAGTTACTCGGGGGGTCTAAGAGGAGAAAAACTGTTTTTT
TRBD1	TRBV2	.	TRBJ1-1	CASSGQDTEAFF	TGTGCCAGCAGCGGACAGGACACTGAAGCTTTCTTT
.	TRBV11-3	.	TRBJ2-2	CASSQNTGELFF	TGTGCCAGCAGCCAAAACACCGGGGAGCTGTTTTTT
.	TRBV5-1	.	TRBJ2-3	CASSPLGPSPYRTDTQYF	TGCGCCAGCAGCCCACTCGGCCCTAGCCCATACCGCACAGATACGCAGTATTTT
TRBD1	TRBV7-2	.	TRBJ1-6	CASSSSVTGNSPLHF	TGTGCCAGCAGCTCTTCTGTGACAGGGAATTCACCCCTCCACTTT
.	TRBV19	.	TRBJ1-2	CASRDVHPRGGYGYTF	TGTGCCAGTAGGGACGTCCACCCACGGGGAGGCTATGGCTACACCTTC
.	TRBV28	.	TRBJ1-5	CASSSPDGSNQPQHF	TGTGCCAGCAGTTCGCCCGACGGCAGTAATCAGCCCCAGCATTTT
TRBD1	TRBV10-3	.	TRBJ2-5	CAISDQQGGETQYF	TGTGCCATCAGTGATCAACAGGGGGGCGAGACCCAGTACTTC
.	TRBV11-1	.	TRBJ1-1	CASSSNTEAFF	TGTGCCAGCAGCTCGAACACTGAAGCTTTCTTT
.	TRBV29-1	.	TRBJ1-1	CSVEGGLGVTEAFF	TGCAGCGTCGAGGGAGGGCTAGGGGTGACTGAAGCTTTCTTT
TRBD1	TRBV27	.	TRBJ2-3	CASSSLVGTGGTDTQYF	TGTGCCAGCAGTTCGTTGGTTGGGACAGGGGGCACAGATACGCAGTATTTT
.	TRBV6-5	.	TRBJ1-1	CASSTTENTEAFF	TGTGCCAGCAGTACTACCGAGAACACTGAAGCTTTCTTT
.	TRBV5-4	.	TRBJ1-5	CASSSGGTSNQPQHF	TGTGCCAGCAGCTCCGGGGGGACCAGCAATCAGCCCCAGCATTTT
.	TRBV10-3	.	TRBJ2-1	CAISESKGPNEQFF	TGTGCCATCAGTGAGTCGAAGGGTCCGAATGAGCAGTTCTTC
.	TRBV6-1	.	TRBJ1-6	CASSELVSFASPLHF	TGTGCCAGCAGTGAACTGGTCAGCTTTGCTTCACCCCTCCACTTT
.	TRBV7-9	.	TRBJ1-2	CASSLVGAGSYGYTF	TGTGCCAGCAGCTTAGTCGGGGCAGGGAGCTATGGCTACACCTTC
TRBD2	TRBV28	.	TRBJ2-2	CASSLYRGLAGVVNTGELFF	TGTGCCAGCAGTTTATATCGGGGGCTAGCGGGGGTAGTGAACACCGGGGAGCTGTTTTTT
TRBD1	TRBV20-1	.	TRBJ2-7	CSARTGAEQYF	TGCAGTGCTAGAACAGGGGCCGAGCAGTACTTC
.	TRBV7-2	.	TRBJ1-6	CASSLVSGTNSPLHF	TGTGCCAGCAGCTTAGTCTCAGGGACCAATTCACCCCTCCACTTT
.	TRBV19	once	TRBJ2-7	CASSINGGYEQYF	TGTGCCAGTAGTATCAACGGGGGCTACGAGCAGTACTTC
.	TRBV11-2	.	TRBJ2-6	CASSSGQSGANVLTF	TGTGCCAGCAGCTCGGGTCAGTCTGGGGCCAACGTCCTGACTTTC
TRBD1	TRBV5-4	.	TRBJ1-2	CASSLRTGVNYGYTF	TGTGCCAGCAGCTTACGAACAGGGGTTAACTATGGCTACACCTTC
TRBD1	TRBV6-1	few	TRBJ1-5	CATSTGTAGNQPQHF	TGTGCCACCTCAACTGGGACAGCGGGCAATCAGCCCCAGCATTTT
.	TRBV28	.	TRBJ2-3	CASSFLTDTQYF	TGTGCCAGCAGTTTTTTAACAGATACGCAGTATTTT
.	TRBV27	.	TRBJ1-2	CASRATGIHGYTF	TGTGCCAGCAGGGCTACAGGGATCCATGGCTACACCTTC
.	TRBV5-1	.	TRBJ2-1	CASSAQGNSYNEQFF	TGCGCCAGCAGCGCACAGGGAAACTCCTACAATGAGCAGTTCTTC
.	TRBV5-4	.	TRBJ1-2	CASSLGTANYGYTF	TGTGCCAGCAGCTTGGGGACAGCTAACTATGGCTACACCTTC
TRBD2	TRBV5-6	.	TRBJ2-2	CASSLGPPSGGNTGELFF	TGTGCCAGCAGCTTGGGGCCCCCTAGCGGGGGTAACACCGGGGAGCTGTTTTTT
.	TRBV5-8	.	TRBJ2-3	CASSGDRGNTQYF	TGTGCCAGCAGCGGGGACCGGGGAAATACGCAGTATTTT
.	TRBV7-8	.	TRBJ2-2	CASSPRDTRGELFF	TGTGCCAGCAGCCCTAGAGATACCCGCGGGGAGCTGTTTTTT
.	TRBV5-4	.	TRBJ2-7	CASSPSISGTDSYEQYF	TGTGCCAGCAGCCCGTCCATCTCGGGCACCGACTCCTACGAGCAGTACTTC
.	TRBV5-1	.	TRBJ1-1	CASSLPGQGVEAFF	TGCGCCAGCAGCCTGCCGGGACAAGGGGTTGAAGCTTTCTTT
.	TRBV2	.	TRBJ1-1	CASRYTSTVPEAFF	TGTGCCAGCAGATACACTTCGACGGTACCAGAAGCTTTCTTT
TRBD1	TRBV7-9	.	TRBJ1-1	CASSQQGITEAFF	TGTGCCAGCAGCCAACAGGGGATCACTGAAGCTTTCTTT
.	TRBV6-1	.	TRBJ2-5	CASSSAGPGETQYF	TGTGCCAGCAGTTCCGCCGGGCCGGGGGAGACCCAGTACTTC
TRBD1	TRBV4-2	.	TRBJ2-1	CASSPKRFAGQGAGEQFF	TGTGCCAGCAGCCCTAAACGGTTTGCGGGACAGGGGGCAGGTGAGCAGTTCTTC
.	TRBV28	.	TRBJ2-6	CASSFIPGAGANVLTF	TGTGCCAGCAGTTTTATTCCGGGGGCTGGGGCCAACGTCCTGACTTTC
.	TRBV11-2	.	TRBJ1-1	CASGQSLNTEAFF	TGTGCCAGCGGACAGTCACTGAACACTGAAGCTTTCTTT
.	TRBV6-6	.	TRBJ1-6	CASSYQGNSPLHF	TGTGCCAGCAGTTACCAGGGGAATTCACCCCTCCACTTT
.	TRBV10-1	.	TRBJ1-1	CASRMPTYTEAFF	TGCGCCAGCAGAATGCCGACGTACACTGAAGCTTTCTTT
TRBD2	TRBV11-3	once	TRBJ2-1	CASSPPPSGLAEQFF	TGTGCCAGCAGCCCACCCCCCAGCGGACTAGCCGAGCAGTTCTTC